This TCR beta chain was obtained from a study of cytomegalovirus exposure and HLA in healthy donors. The CDR3 is made up of 19 amino acids. Trimming took 3 bases from V and 0 from J, leaving 22 bases between them. CDR1 and CDR2 (germline): SGHAT, FQNNGV. PCR employed 60 Vbeta and 13 Jbeta primers. Clones were read by immunoSEQ multiplex PCR, and TCRdb kept only the in-frame ones, dropping some. The data contain about 89,000 clones, about two thirds of them seen just once; the ten biggest clones take up over 2%. The sequence came from a human donor in good health. The sample comprised PBMCs. The genes are TRBV11-2 and TRBJ2-3, with D tentatively TRBD2 (5 bases). The CDR3 sequence is CASSFRGKAQPTSTDTQYF. DNA for the CDR3: TGTGCCAGCAGCTTCCGGGGTAAAGCCCAACCGACTAGCACAGATACGCAGTATTTT.